One TCR beta chain is described in this entry. The target antigen is unknown. TCRdb independently ran MiXCR on the 5' RACE reads; one entry per CDR3 protein. The table has a few hundred thousand distinct CDR3 sequences, 20% seen once. The germline V gene has CDR1 SNHLY and CDR2 FYNNEI. V was shortened by 4 bases and J by 9 bases, with 22 bases between the two germline ends. The CDR3 totals 16 residues. This specimen comes from a study of CD8 T cells in ankylosing spondylitis. Study outcomes and limitations: Roughly eight highly homologous variants formed a TCR beta motif that appeared characteristic of ankylosing spondylitis blood.

The chain recombines TRBV2 with TRBJ2-1; no reliable D call. This receptor was identified in a male donor with ankylosing spondylitis or in good health (not recorded which). Sequences were obtained from blood, either unsorted or a sorted T cell fraction (not recorded which). CDR3 amino acids: CASSGPADAPGAEQFF. CDR3 coding DNA: TGTGCCAGCAGTGGACCCGCTGATGCCCCGGGTGCTGAGCAGTTCTTC.